This TCR beta chain was sequenced during a study of blood T cell repertoires in COVID-19. Looking at the study overall: In each case, the material was cDNA or gDNA derived from T cells, B-cell-depleted T cells, or PBMCs.

Trimming shortened V by 0 bases and J by 2 bases, and 9 bases separated the two germline ends. Germline CDR1 is SGHKS and CDR2 is YYEKEE (reference sequence). The CDR3 covers 15 residues. Original processing methods: For nucleated cells, counts were estimated from reference gene primer amplification. Using immunoSEQ multiplex PCR, the repertoire was profiled, and TCRdb retains in-frame clones only, with some absent. V and J calls and clone size come straight from that table; D and trimming were deduced from the DNA. In the table there are approximately 80,000 clones, roughly 88% of which are singletons.

The sequence was obtained from a woman aged 80 or over with acute or convalescent COVID-19. The sample comprised peripheral blood. V usage is TRBV5-5 and J usage is TRBJ1-5; D remains unclear. The CDR3 is CASSLGSSGNQPQHF. CDR3 sequence (DNA): TGTGCCAGCAGCTTGGGGTCCTCGGGCAATCAGCCCCAGCATTTT.